This is a list of T cell receptor beta chains from one sample in a study of low-dose radiotherapy and immunotherapy resistance in tumors. TCRdb reanalysed the reads using MiXCR and keeps one entry per CDR3 protein. The sample lists about 82,000 distinct CDR3 sequences, about 19% occurring once. The sequencing used PBMCs, collected before treatment. The origin of the receptors is a male donor with prostate cancer. CDR3s include the opening cysteine and the closing phenylalanine or tryptophan. Size is stated for part of the rows, as once, few or many counts, or as a class when the clone is expanded.

v_call cdr3_length clone_size cdr3_aa
TRBV3-1 15 many CASSVGQGGNQPQHF
TRBV19 14 many CASSISGGRNTQYF
TRBV20-1 17 many CSATPISGTGKSDTQYF
TRBV7-9 12 many CASEGGSYEQYF
TRBV20-1 14 many CSARRDRVAGELFF
TRBV3-1 13 many CASSPPGSNVLTF
TRBV6-2/TRBV6-3 16 many CASSGPGQGSSGELFF
TRBV20-1 12 many CSARYGVNEQFF
TRBV5-1 15 few CASSPLVTGVKGYTF
TRBV24-1 16 many CAIHPGTASGANVLTF
TRBV6-5 13 many CASRDTGDSPLHF
TRBV7-8 15 many CASSLTVGQAREAFF
TRBV24-1 15 many CATSDPGDPRGTQYF
TRBV4-1 16 many CASSQGRGSGDYEQYF
TRBV12-3/TRBV12-4 12 . CASSPLNHEQYF
TRBV6-2/TRBV6-3 15 many CASSAKTGANTEAFF
TRBV3-1 15 once CASSRTSGAYNEQFF
TRBV13 15 . CASSFGLAGGNTIYF
TRBV6-1 15 . CASSVLAGGLDEQFF
TRBV10-2 15 . CASSDWDLLTDTQYF
TRBV5-1 15 many CASSLIGDTSYGYTF
TRBV5-5 18 many CASSLVSGGMSGANVLTF
TRBV11-1 16 . CASSLRGGAGTDTQYF
TRBV21-1 16 many CASSNWGAGANQPQHF
TRBV2 14 many CASSEAGGFFEQFF
TRBV20-1 12 many CSVLGLAGQQYF
TRBV6-5 13 many CASSYVKGQPQHF
TRBV5-1 16 . CASSLLLGDGNTEAFF
TRBV13 15 many CASRPNRGAGETQYF
TRBV18 14 many CASSPPDGNYGYTF
TRBV7-9 14 many CATKRGAHTDTQYF
TRBV6-1 15 . CASSMGGVSSTEAFF
TRBV6-2/TRBV6-3 15 many CASIFSGSSQETQYF
TRBV15 14 many CATSRESRLAEAFF
TRBV29-1 12 many CSVGRGFAEAFF
TRBV29-1 14 many CSVEDGRQGDIQYF
TRBV4-1 13 many CASSQDANQPQHF
TRBV6-5 14 many CASRSNTGTHGYTF
TRBV20-1 16 once CSARDLLAGVGDTQYF
TRBV28 14 . CASSSGQGANEQFF
TRBV20-1 16 . CSARDIGGGSNQPQHF
TRBV29-1 13 . CSASPRGQDGYTF
TRBV20-1 14 many CSAIRGVSSDTQYF
TRBV7-9 15 many CASSLERGGRYIQYF
TRBV2 14 many CASTIGRLNTEAFF